These 32 T cell receptor beta chains were all obtained from the same sample, sequenced in a study of blood T cells in healthy people across ages. Through a sample-barcoded 5' primer and a J-beta primer mix, a second PCR was run for about 7 to 12 cycles. MiXCR was run by TCRdb on the 5' RACE reads, yielding one entry per CDR3 protein. Seen here are roughly 500,000 distinct CDR3 sequences, 25% to 30% observed once, and the top ten hold around 20%. Input material: blood. These receptors all come from a woman aged 70-85 years in good health.

The chain couples TRBV6-1 to TRBJ1-2; TRBD1 is a possible D gene (6 bases). V was pared by 2 bases and J by 8 bases, with 21 bases between. This CDR3 is built from 16 residues. CDR1 and CDR2 (germline): MNHNS, SASEGT. The CDR3 sequence: CASSETYRGGRVGYTF. In nucleotides, the CDR3 is TGTGCCAGCAGTGAAACATATCGGGGGGGCAGAGTCGGCTACACCTTC.

On this clonotype itself: At one of its ends the junction is not consistent with the germline gene, which may arise from a read error. This chain uses TRBV24-1 with TRBJ1-4; D is ambiguous. CDR1 and CDR2 (germline): KGHDR, SFDVKD. The CDR3 contains 15 residues. For the CDR3, the DNA is TGTGCCACCAGTGATGGGAGCGCGGCTAATGAAGAACTGTTTTTT. It specifies CATSDGSAANEELFF.

The chain combines TRBV6-2 or TRBV6-3 with TRBJ2-7, with TRBD2 as a possible D gene (5 bases). Germline V CDR1 and CDR2: MNHEY, SVGEGT. The CDR3 runs 14 residues. The V end was cut by 3 bases, the J end by 1 base, with 10 bases between. The CDR3 DNA reads as TGTGCCAGCAGTTATATGGCGGGTTCCTACGAGCAGTACTTC. Its translation: CASSYMAGSYEQYF.

The gene calls are TRBV6-5 and TRBJ2-5, with 10 positions matching TRBD1. Germline trimming cut 2 bases from V and 5 bases from J; bases unmatched to any gene: 5. Germline V CDR1 and CDR2: MNHEY, SVGAGI. The length of the CDR3 is 15 residues. CDR3 region: CASSYTGQGRETQYF. CDR3 DNA: TGTGCCAGCAGTTACACGGGACAGGGGCGGGAGACCCAGTACTTC.

This clonotype was recorded a few times. This chain links TRBV7-3 with TRBJ2-2, with TRBD1 as a possible D gene (6 bases). This CDR3 region has 15 residues. Germline V gene data show CDR1 as SGHTA and CDR2 as FQGTGA. V lost 5 bases to trimming and J lost 5 bases, with 15 bases between them. Here the CDR3 DNA reads TGTGCCAGCAGCGCCGAGGGTAGGGGGACCGGGGAGCTGTTTTTT. Its translation is CASSAEGRGTGELFF.

This clonotype was observed a few times. The V gene is TRBV7-2, the J gene TRBJ2-3, with 9 bases fitting TRBD2. This CDR3 is 17 amino acids long. V was pared by 5 bases and J by 6 bases, with 15 bases of the junction left unmatched. Germline V lookup: CDR1 SGHTA, CDR2 FQGNSA. CDR3 in DNA: TGTGCCAGCAGCATAAACAATCTGGCGGGGGGGCCGGATACGCAGTATTTT. Residues: CASSINNLAGGPDTQYF.

The rearrangement links TRBV4-3 to TRBJ2-3; tentatively, D is TRBD1 (5 bases). The germline gives CDR1 LGHNA, CDR2 YSLEER. CDR3 length: 16 amino acids. Between the trimmed V and J ends, which lost 0 bases and 0 bases, there was a span of 10 bases. CDR3 DNA: TGCGCCAGCAGCCAAGACAGGGATCCTAGCACAGATACGCAGTATTTT. It yields the protein CASSQDRDPSTDTQYF.

This clonotype was counted between two and nine times. The rearrangement links TRBV5-1 to TRBJ2-7; perhaps TRBD1 as D (6 bases). Near its end, the DNA agrees better with TRBJ2-1, so the J call may be wrong. The CDR3 is 13 amino acids. Germline CDR1 and CDR2: SGHRS and YFSETQ. As DNA, the CDR3 is TGCGCCAGCAGCGCTGATACAGGGAACGAGCAGTTCTTC. Translating it yields CASSADTGNEQFF.

This chain uses TRBV5-6 with TRBJ1-2; D call uncertain. The CDR3 consists of 15 residues. From germline, CDR1 is SGHDT and CDR2 YYEEEE. Trimming left V 6 bases short and J 0 bases short, with 15 bases between. CDR3 coding DNA: TGTGCCAGCACGAGTGACGGTATCTCTAACTATGGCTACACCTTC. Translated: CASTSDGISNYGYTF.

For this clonotype: A much larger clone differs by one base, so this may be a read error. The CDR3 carries no conserved terminal phenylalanine or tryptophan, so it likely arises from a read error. Written as DNA, the CDR3 is TGCGCCAGCAGCCAGCAAAATAGCAGGACCCAGTACCTC. Amino acid sequence: CASSQQNSRTQYL. V gene TRBV4-3 combines with J gene TRBJ2-5; D not resolved. The CDR3 totals 13 residues. CDR1 is LGHNA, CDR2 YSLEER, per germline. V lost 3 bases and J 7 bases, leaving 12 bases between the germline ends.

There are a few counts of this clonotype. The chain uses TRBV20-1 and TRBJ2-7; 10 bases are shared with TRBD1. Germline CDR1 DFQATT, CDR2 SNEGSKA (reference sequence). The V and J ends lost 0 bases and 7 bases, in that order; junction bases with no gene match: 9. This CDR3 has 15 residues. The CDR3 sequence: CSARDWDRGTGEQYF. CDR3 coding DNA: TGCAGTGCTAGAGACTGGGACAGGGGAACGGGAGAGCAGTACTTC.

This clonotype came up a few times. This chain connects TRBV7-2 to TRBJ1-6; no clear D. V shed 4 bases and J shed 6 bases, with 10 bases lying between them. This CDR3 is built from 14 residues. Per germline, CDR1 SGHTA and CDR2 FQGNSA. The CDR3 sequence: CASSSQKRNSPLHF. CDR3 nucleotides: TGTGCCAGCAGCTCCCAGAAGCGTAATTCACCCCTCCACTTT.

This chain joins TRBV27 and TRBJ1-1; 8 positions agree with TRBD1. J lost 10 bases, V lost 2 bases, and 6 bases had no gene match. Germline V lookup: CDR1 MNHEY, CDR2 SMNVEV (reference sequence). This CDR3 is 13 amino acids long. CDR3 nucleotides: TGTGCCAGCAGTTTACATGGACAGGGTGCAGCTTTCTTT. Amino acids: CASSLHGQGAAFF.

V gene TRBV7-2 combines with J gene TRBJ2-1; D unclear. The CDR3 is 12 amino acids. The germline gives CDR1 SGHTA, CDR2 FQGNSA. Trimming stripped 3 bases from V and 4 bases from J, with 4 bases between. The DNA of the CDR3 is TGTGCCAGCAGCTTTAATTACAATGAGCAGTTCTTC. Its translation: CASSFNYNEQFF. Full variable domain (outside the CDR3, taken from reference TRBV7-2 and TRBJ2-1): GAGVSQSPSNKVTEKGKDVELRCDPISGHTALYWYRQSLGQGLEFLIYFQGNSAPDKSGLPSDRFSAERTGGSVSTLTIQRTQQEDSAVYLCASSFNYNEQFFGPGTRLTVL.

This clonotype was detected a few times. J is TRBJ1-1 and V is TRBV4-2; D gene ambiguous. V dropped 3 bases and J dropped 3 bases, with 5 bases sitting between them. The CDR3 contains 12 residues. CDR1 and CDR2 from the germline V gene are LGHNA and YNFKEQ. CDR3 in amino acids: CASSQQYTEAFF. The CDR3 nucleotides are TGTGCCAGCAGCCAGCAATACACTGAAGCTTTCTTT.

This clonotype was detected only a few times. A junction end diverges from the germline sequence, so it may reflect a read error. The chain carries TRBV20-1 and TRBJ2-1, with TRBD2 as a possible D gene (6 bases). Germline V CDR1 and CDR2: DFQATT, SNEGSKA (reference sequence). The CDR3 runs to 14 residues. The CDR3 protein is CSARVGGAGNEQFF. The CDR3, as DNA: TGCAGTGCCAGAGTAGGCGGGGCCGGCAATGAGCAGTTCTTC.

In this sample, this clonotype turned up a few times. J is TRBJ2-6 and V is TRBV14, with 10 positions matching TRBD1. Losses at the gene ends were 8 bases for V and 1 base for J; bases not matched to a gene: 8. Germline V gene lookup returns CDR1 SGHDN and CDR2 FVKESK. This CDR3 has 17 residues. The CDR3, as DNA: TGTGCCAGCGGAGGGACAGGGGCTTATTCTGGGGCCAACGTCCTGACTTTC. It codes for CASGGTGAYSGANVLTF.

The chain joins TRBV6-5 to TRBJ2-5; the match to TRBD2 covers 11 bases. The closer fit of TRBJ2-7 to the DNA end suggests the J call may be wrong. CDR1 and CDR2 (germline): MNHEY, SVGAGI. CDR3 length: 16 amino acids. Written as DNA, the CDR3 is TGTGCCAGCAGTTACTCGGGTAGCGGGGGGGCCTACGAGCAGTACTTC. Translation gives CASSYSGSGGAYEQYF.

This clonotype was found a few times. The rearrangement uses TRBV3-1 and TRBJ1-6; D unclear. This CDR3 contains 15 residues. V was cut by 8 bases and J by 3 bases, with 14 bases left in between. Germline CDR1 reads LGHDT; CDR2 reads YNNKEL (reference sequence). The CDR3 here is CASRPEGSYNSPLHF. The CDR3 coding sequence is TGTGCCAGCCGACCGGAGGGCAGCTATAATTCACCCCTCCACTTT.

This chain uses TRBV12-3 or TRBV12-4 with TRBJ1-1; 7 nucleotides agree with TRBD1. V lost 6 bases, J lost 11 bases, and 15 bases stayed unmatched. The CDR3 loop spans 14 amino acids. The CDR3 loop is CASSPDREYLRAFF. CDR3 nucleotides: TGTGCCAGCAGCCCAGACAGGGAATACCTTCGGGCTTTCTTT.

This clonotype was seen a handful of times. The J gene is TRBJ1-4, the V gene TRBV20-1; no reliable D call. The CDR3 contains 14 residues. CDR1 is DFQATT and CDR2 is SNEGSKA in the germline V gene (reference sequence). V was trimmed by 3 bases and J by 3 bases, leaving 11 bases between them. The CDR3 region has the DNA TGCAGTGCTAGTGGCGCGGGATCTAATGAAAAACTGTTTTTT. It codes for CSASGAGSNEKLFF.

V usage is TRBV7-2 and J usage is TRBJ2-3; 14 bases map to TRBD2. This CDR3 is 17 amino acids long. Unmatched junction bases numbered 11, after V lost 6 bases and J lost 6 bases. CDR1 SGHTA and CDR2 FQGNSA come from the germline V gene. CDR3 coding DNA: TGTGCCAGCAGTTCCGCCTCGACTAGCGGGGGGGCGGATACGCAGTATTTT. As protein: CASSSASTSGGADTQYF.

This clonotype came up a few times. J is TRBJ1-5 and V is TRBV5-5; D is undetermined. Germline V gene data show CDR1 as SGHKS and CDR2 as YYEKEE (reference sequence). This CDR3 spans 13 amino acids. V was pared by 4 bases and J by 7 bases, with 12 bases between. CDR3 coding DNA: TGTGCCAGCAGCGATCAAATCGAGCAGCCCCAGCATTTT. The encoded protein is CASSDQIEQPQHF.

CDR3 amino acids: CASATSGGGKNEQFF. CDR3 in DNA: TGCGCCAGCGCCACTAGCGGGGGAGGTAAAAATGAGCAGTTCTTC. The chain uses TRBV5-1 and TRBJ2-1; TRBD2 agrees at 11 bases. V lost 7 bases, J lost 7 bases, and 10 bases stayed unmatched. There are 15 residues in the CDR3. Germline V lookup: CDR1 SGHRS, CDR2 YFSETQ.

This clonotype is a singleton in its sample. This chain links TRBV18 with TRBJ1-1; D is unclear. V lost 2 bases and J 4 bases, leaving 11 bases between the germline ends. This CDR3 spans 14 amino acids. The germline V gene has CDR1 KGHSH and CDR2 LQKENI. The CDR3 region has the DNA TGTGCCAGCTCACCAACTACGCGGGGCACTGAAGCTTTCTTT. Amino acid sequence: CASSPTTRGTEAFF.

The V gene is TRBV20-1, the J gene TRBJ2-2, with D tentatively TRBD1 (7 bases). Germline loops: CDR1 DFQATT, CDR2 SNEGSKA (reference sequence). The CDR3 contains 12 residues. Trimming stripped 0 bases from V and 10 bases from J, with 9 bases between. DNA for the CDR3: TGCAGTGCTAGAGACAGGGGGGAGGAGCTGTTTTTT. Translation: CSARDRGEELFF.

V is TRBV9 and J is TRBJ1-4, with 7 bases aligning to TRBD1. CDR1 is SGDLS and CDR2 is YYNGEE in the germline V gene. Losses at the gene ends were 1 base for V and 10 bases for J; bases not matched to a gene: 16. The CDR3 has 17 amino acids. The CDR3: CASSVTGAVGNVGKLFF. CDR3 in DNA: TGTGCCAGCAGCGTAACAGGGGCGGTAGGGAATGTCGGAAAACTGTTTTTT. The full variable domain, rest sourced from reference TRBV9 and TRBJ1-4, is DSGVTQTPKHLITATGQRVTLRCSPRSGDLSVYWYQQSLDQGLQFLIQYYNGEERAKGNILERFSAQQFPDLHSELNLSSLELGDSALYFCASSVTGAVGNVGKLFFGSGTQLSVL.

A few counts support this clonotype. V is TRBV7-2 and J is TRBJ2-4; 7 nucleotides align to TRBD2. The germline gives CDR1 SGHTA, CDR2 FQGNSA. V dropped 6 bases and J dropped 8; count of bases not matched to a gene: 13. The CDR3 spans 15 residues. In nucleotides, the CDR3 is TGTGCCAGCAGTTCACATCGGACTAGTGCAGACATTCAGTACTTC. Translating gives CASSSHRTSADIQYF.

This rearrangement joins TRBV5-1 to TRBJ1-1; TRBD1 is a possible D gene (5 bases). Germline V gives CDR1 SGHRS, CDR2 YFSETQ. There are 15 residues in the CDR3. V lost 2 bases and J 7 bases, leaving 18 bases between the germline ends. In DNA form, the CDR3 reads TGCGCCAGCAGCTTCACCACCCAGGGACCTGGTGAAGCTTTCTTT. It yields the protein CASSFTTQGPGEAFF.

A few counts support this clonotype. J is TRBJ2-2 and V is TRBV5-1; TRBD2 is a possible D gene (6 bases). Per germline, CDR1 SGHRS and CDR2 YFSETQ. The CDR3 has 14 amino acids. V shed 7 bases and J shed 1 base, with 11 bases lying between them. The CDR3 sequence is CASSRRGNTGELFF. Written as DNA, the CDR3 is TGCGCCAGCTCACGGCGGGGGAACACCGGGGAGCTGTTTTTT.

This clonotype came up a few times. The rearrangement uses TRBV6-5 and TRBJ2-6; D ambiguous. V gave up 0 bases and J gave up 0 bases, with 15 bases separating them. The CDR3 length is 19 residues. Germline CDR1 is MNHEY and CDR2 is SVGAGI. This CDR3 reads CASSYSAVSILSGANVLTF. DNA of the CDR3: TGTGCCAGCAGTTACTCGGCAGTTAGTATTCTCTCTGGGGCCAACGTCCTGACTTTC.

This clonotype has more than one count but fewer than ten. The rearrangement uses TRBV7-2 and TRBJ2-7; no reliable D call. This CDR3 has 13 amino acids. V lost 5 bases and J lost 2, with 10 bases in between. The germline V gene encodes CDR1 SGHTA and CDR2 FQGNSA. In DNA, the CDR3 is TGTGCCAGCAGCCGCCGGTCCCCCTACGAGCAGTACTTC. Translated: CASSRRSPYEQYF.